This T cell receptor beta chain was identified in a study of T cell repertoires in cytomegalovirus infection. The ends lost 3 bases at V and 4 bases at J; junction bases unmatched: 5. The CDR3 runs to 14 residues. This clonotype occurred a few times. Its antigen remains unidentified. Study-level findings and limits: Dominating the ex vivo response were HLA-C-restricted CMV-specific TCR beta clonotypes.

TCRdb reanalysed the reads using MiXCR and keeps one entry per CDR3 protein. Of under 350,000 distinct CDR3 sequences listed, less than 25% are singletons. This sequence originates from a human donor in good health (CMV status not recorded). Some clones in this sample may be carry-over from other donors' samples. The chain has TRBV12-3 or TRBV12-4 and TRBJ1-2; 7 nucleotides line up with TRBD1. This material consisted of cultured PBMCs, taken from culture after CMV antigen stimulation. The CDR3 protein is CASSFPDRVYGYTF. The CDR3 DNA is TGTGCCAGCAGTTTTCCCGACAGGGTCTATGGCTACACCTTC.